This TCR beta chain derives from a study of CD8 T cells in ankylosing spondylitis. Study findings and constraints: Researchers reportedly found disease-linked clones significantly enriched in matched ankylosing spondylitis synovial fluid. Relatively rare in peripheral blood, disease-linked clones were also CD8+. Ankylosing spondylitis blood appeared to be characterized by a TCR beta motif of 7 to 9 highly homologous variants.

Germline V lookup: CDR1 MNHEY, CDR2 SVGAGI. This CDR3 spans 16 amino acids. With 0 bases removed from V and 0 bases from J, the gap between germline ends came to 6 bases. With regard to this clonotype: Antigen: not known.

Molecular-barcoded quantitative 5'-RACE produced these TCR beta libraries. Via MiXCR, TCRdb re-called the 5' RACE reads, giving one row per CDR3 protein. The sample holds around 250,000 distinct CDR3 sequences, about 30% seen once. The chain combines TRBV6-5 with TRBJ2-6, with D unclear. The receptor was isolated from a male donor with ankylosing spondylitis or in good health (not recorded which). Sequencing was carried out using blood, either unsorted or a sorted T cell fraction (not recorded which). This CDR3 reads CASSYSIVSGANVLTF. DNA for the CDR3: TGTGCCAGCAGTTACTCGATCGTCTCTGGGGCCAACGTCCTGACTTTC.